The present TCR beta chain was sequenced within a study of blood T cell repertoires in COVID-19. Study-level information: From T cells, B-cell-depleted T cells, or PBMCs came the material, which was cDNA or gDNA.

Germline V lookup: CDR1 SGHAT, CDR2 FQNNGV. The CDR3 length is 17 residues. V lost 5 bases, J lost 3 bases, and 7 bases stayed unmatched. Source study methods: Nucleated cell number was recorded as an estimate derived from reference gene primer amplification. Produced via immunoSEQ multiplex PCR; TCRdb's table is partial and in-frame only. That table is the source of V, J and clone size, and D and trimming were worked out from the DNA. This sample carries about 60,000 clones, roughly 80% of them seen once, and the ten largest clones take around a tenth. The sample taken for sequencing was peripheral blood. This receptor was identified in a human donor in a cohort sampled during active COVID-19. This chain uses TRBV11-2 with TRBJ2-7, with 16 bases aligning to TRBD2. The CDR3 DNA is TGTGCCAGCAGCCCAGGGACTAGCGGGAGGGCCGGCTACGAGCAGTACTTC. Its protein product is CASSPGTSGRAGYEQYF.